These 14 T cell receptor beta chains share one sample of origin, sequenced in a study of graft-versus-host responses after intestinal transplantation. Repertoires were generated with immunoSEQ multiplex PCR, while TCRdb's copy carries only in-frame clones and drops some. Of about 29,000 clones in the sample, 70% to 90% are singletons; the top ten hold about 9.9%. The sample in question was PBMCs, obtained 450 to 480 days after intestinal transplantation. Receptors were obtained from a human patient who received an intestinal transplant, so some T cells may come from the graft donor.

This chain uses TRBV30 with TRBJ2-3, with 9 positions matching TRBD2. Germline V gene lookup returns CDR1 GTSNPN and CDR2 SVGIG (reference sequence). The CDR3 is made up of 15 amino acids. With V trimmed by 0 bases and J by 4 bases, 5 bases remained unmatched. The CDR3 DNA reads as TGTGCCTGGAGTGTACCAGCGGGAGGTGCAGATACGCAGTATTTT. It codes for CAWSVPAGGADTQYF.

This clone is medium-sized within its sample. The chain uses TRBV5-6 and TRBJ2-2; D is undetermined. V lost 4 bases to trimming and J lost 1 base, with 5 bases between them. CDR1 is SGHDT and CDR2 is YYEEEE in the germline V gene. CDR3 length equals 13 residues. CDR3 coding DNA: TGTGCCAGCAGCCCCGTGAACACCGGGGAGCTGTTTTTT. It specifies CASSPVNTGELFF.

This chain uses TRBV28 with TRBJ2-1; 11 bases are shared with TRBD2. The germline CDR1 and CDR2 sequences are MDHEN and SYDVKM. The CDR3 contains 17 residues. The ends lost 5 bases at V and 0 bases at J; junction bases unmatched: 6. CDR3 sequence: CASSPASGGSSYNEQFF. The DNA of the CDR3 is TGTGCCAGCAGTCCCGCTAGCGGGGGGAGCTCCTACAATGAGCAGTTCTTC.

J is TRBJ2-7 and V is TRBV19, with a tentative D call TRBD1 (6 bases). The germline V gene has CDR1 LNHDA and CDR2 SQIVND (reference sequence). The CDR3 is made up of 15 amino acids. The ends were cut back, 3 bases at V and 2 bases at J, with 14 bases in the middle. CDR3 amino acids: CASSMRGHFTYEQYF. The DNA for the CDR3 is TGTGCCAGTAGTATGAGGGGACACTTCACCTACGAGCAGTACTTC. Variable domain in full (rest from reference TRBV19 and TRBJ2-7): DGGITQSPKYLFRKEGQNVTLSCEQNLNHDAMYWYRQDPGQGLRLIYYSQIVNDFQKGDIAEGYSVSREKKESFPLTVTSAQKNPTAFYLCASSMRGHFTYEQYFGPGTRLTVT.

The chain combines TRBV5-5 with TRBJ2-3; 9 bases match TRBD2. The ends lost 3 bases at V and 3 bases at J; junction bases unmatched: 5. The CDR3 consists of 15 residues. The germline gives CDR1 SGHKS, CDR2 YYEKEE (reference sequence). This CDR3 is CASSSTLAGTDTQYF. CDR3 nucleotide sequence: TGTGCCAGCAGCTCGACCCTAGCGGGGACAGATACGCAGTATTTT.

The chain carries TRBV10-1 and TRBJ2-7, with no clear D. Germline V gene sequence: CDR1 WNHNN, CDR2 SYGVQD (reference sequence). This CDR3 has 15 amino acids. The germline V and J ends were trimmed by 0 bases and 4 bases, with 13 bases remaining between them. The DNA of the CDR3 is TGCGCCAGCAGTGAGTCGATGGCTATCGGGTACGAGCAGTACTTC. Translating it yields CASSESMAIGYEQYF.

The count of this clone is one. CDR3 coding DNA: TGTGCCAGCAACCATATGGGACCGTTCAGGACTAATGAAAAACTGTTTTTT. As protein: CASNHMGPFRTNEKLFF. The chain uses TRBV7-9 and TRBJ1-4, with D possibly TRBD1 on 5 matching bases. The germline V and J ends were trimmed by 7 bases and 2 bases, with 20 bases remaining between them. Germline lookup yields CDR1 SEHNR and CDR2 FQNEAQ (reference sequence). This CDR3 comprises 17 residues.

This clone has a single count. V gene TRBV5-4 combines with J gene TRBJ1-2; the D is unclear. The CDR3 has 13 residues. Germline CDR1 reads SGHNT; CDR2 reads YYREEE (reference sequence). V gave up 0 bases and J gave up 3 bases, with 6 bases separating them. The CDR3 nucleotides read TGTGCCAGCAGCTTGGAAGGGCACTATGGCTACACCTTC. Translating it yields CASSLEGHYGYTF.

This chain uses TRBV9 with TRBJ2-2; D gene unclear. Germline CDR1 and CDR2: SGDLS and YYNGEE. CDR3 length equals 11 residues. The germline V and J ends were trimmed by 0 bases and 7 bases, with 1 base remaining between them. CDR3: CASSVGGELFF. The CDR3, as DNA: TGTGCCAGCAGCGTAGGCGGGGAGCTGTTTTTT.

The chain recombines TRBV9 with TRBJ1-4; no reliable D call. The CDR3 sequence is 15 residues long. CDR1 and CDR2 (germline): SGDLS, YYNGEE. Trimming removed 0 bases from V and 4 bases from J, with 10 bases in between. CDR3: CASSVADANNEKLFF. In nucleotides, the CDR3 is TGTGCCAGCAGCGTAGCTGACGCCAATAATGAAAAACTGTTTTTT.

The sample holds a few counts of this clone. The chain recombines TRBV5-8 with TRBJ1-3, with D hard to call. V shed 7 bases and J shed 0 bases, with 8 bases lying between them. Per germline, CDR1 SGHTS and CDR2 YDEGEE. The length of the CDR3 is 13 residues. The CDR3 spells CASRPRSGNTIYF. CDR3 in DNA: TGTGCCAGCCGCCCGCGCTCTGGAAACACCATATATTTT.

The CDR3 DNA is TGTGCCAGCAGCCTACGGTCTTTCGCAGATACGCAGTATTTT. It encodes CASSLRSFADTQYF. V usage is TRBV13 and J usage is TRBJ2-3, with D unresolved. This CDR3 contains 14 residues. CDR1 and CDR2 (germline): PRHDT, FYEKMQ (reference sequence). V gave up 5 bases and J gave up 4 bases, with 13 bases separating them.

V is TRBV7-8 and J is TRBJ2-1; 14 bases map to TRBD2. Germline CDR1 reads SGHVS; CDR2 reads FQNEAQ. Trimming cost V 2 bases and J 15 bases; bases outside gene matches: 12. The CDR3 length is 16 residues. CDR3 nucleotides: TGTGCCAGCAGCTTATTTGCCGGGACTAGCGGGAGATTTCCGTTCTTC. It encodes CASSLFAGTSGRFPFF.

The chain recombines TRBV20-1 with TRBJ2-1, with D unclear. This CDR3 spans 10 amino acids. V dropped 4 bases and J dropped 7 bases, with 5 bases sitting between them. Germline V gene sequence: CDR1 DFQATT, CDR2 SNEGSKA (reference sequence). CDR3 coding DNA: TGCAGTGCTACCATAAATGAGCAGTTCTTC. This codes for CSATINEQFF.